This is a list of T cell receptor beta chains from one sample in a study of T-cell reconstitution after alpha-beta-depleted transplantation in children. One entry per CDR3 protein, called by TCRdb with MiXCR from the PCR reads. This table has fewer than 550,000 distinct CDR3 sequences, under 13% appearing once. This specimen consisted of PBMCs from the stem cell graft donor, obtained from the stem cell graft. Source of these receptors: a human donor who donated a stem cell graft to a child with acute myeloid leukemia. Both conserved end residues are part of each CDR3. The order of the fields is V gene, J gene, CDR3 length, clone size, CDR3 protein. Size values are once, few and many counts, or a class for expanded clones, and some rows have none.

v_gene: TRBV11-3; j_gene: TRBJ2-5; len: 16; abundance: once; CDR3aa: CASSFSLAGVSETQYF
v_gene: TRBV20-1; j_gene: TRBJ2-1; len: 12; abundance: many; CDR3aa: CSAYLAGVEQFF
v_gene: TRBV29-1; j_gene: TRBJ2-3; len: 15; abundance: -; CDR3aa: CSVEDGLRFTDTQYF
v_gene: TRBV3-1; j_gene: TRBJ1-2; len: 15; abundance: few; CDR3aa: CASSLNRAGGYGYTF
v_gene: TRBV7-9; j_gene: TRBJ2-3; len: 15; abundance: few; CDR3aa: CASSPTEGSTDTQYF
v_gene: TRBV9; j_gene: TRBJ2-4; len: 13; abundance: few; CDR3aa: CASSVEEGNIQYF
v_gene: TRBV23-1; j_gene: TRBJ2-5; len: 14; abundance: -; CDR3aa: CASSPTRTTETQYF
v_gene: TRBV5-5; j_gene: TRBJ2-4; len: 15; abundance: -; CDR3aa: CASSLIGLAKNIQYF
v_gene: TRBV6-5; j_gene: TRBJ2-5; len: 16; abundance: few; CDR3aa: CASSYTRLAGEETQYF
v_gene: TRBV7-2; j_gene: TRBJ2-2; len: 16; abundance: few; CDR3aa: CASSSLTGRIAGELFF
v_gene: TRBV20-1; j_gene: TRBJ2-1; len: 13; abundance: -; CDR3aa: CSAASGDYNEQFF